These 9 T cell receptor beta chains came from one sample sequenced in a study of naive and memory T cell subsets. Four PCR rounds used nested alpha and beta constant region primers plus the SP2 primer. TCRdb called the 5' RACE reads again in MiXCR, with one record for every CDR3 protein. This sample has more than 50,000 distinct CDR3 sequences; around 8% occur once, and the top ten carry roughly 19%. The library had UMIs added by 3' ligation of an oligonucleotide to TCR cDNA. These receptors were collected from a female donor in good health.

This clonotype has just a few counts. The chain links TRBV4-1 to TRBJ1-2, with 8 bases lining up with TRBD1. Germline V gene data show CDR1 as MGHRA and CDR2 as YSYEKL. J gave up 8 bases and V 2 bases, and 7 bases lay outside the gene matches. The CDR3 sequence is 14 residues long. CDR3 residues: CASSQPGQGGGYTF. In DNA form, the CDR3 reads TGCGCCAGCAGCCAACCTGGACAGGGCGGAGGCTACACCTTC.

This clonotype has ten or more counts. V usage is TRBV30 and J usage is TRBJ1-2; 8 bases line up with TRBD1. The junction had 6 bases not matched to a gene; V was cut back by 0 bases and J by 0 bases. Germline V CDR1 and CDR2: GTSNPN, SVGIG (reference sequence). The CDR3 is 16 amino acids. The chain's CDR3 is CAWSVRTGGPNYGYTF. DNA for the CDR3: TGTGCCTGGAGTGTACGAACAGGGGGGCCTAACTATGGCTACACCTTC.

This clonotype was picked up a small number of times. The rearrangement joins TRBV9 to TRBJ2-1; 10 positions match TRBD2. The germline V gene encodes CDR1 SGDLS and CDR2 YYNGEE. The CDR3 is 16 amino acids. V lost 3 bases to trimming and J lost 8 bases; unmatched junction nucleotides: 11. DNA of the CDR3: TGTGCCAGCAGCGCGCGAATGGGACTAGCGAGCGATGAGCAGTTCTTC. Protein product: CASSARMGLASDEQFF.

This clonotype was detected only a few times. The chain employs TRBV5-1 and TRBJ2-1; D is unresolved. This CDR3 contains 16 residues. Germline CDR1 reads SGHRS; CDR2 reads YFSETQ. V was cut by 1 base and J by 0 bases, with 11 bases left in between. The CDR3 is CASSLPGVSSYNEQFF. In DNA, the CDR3 is TGCGCCAGCAGCTTGCCTGGGGTTAGCTCCTACAATGAGCAGTTCTTC. The full variable domain, in which reference TRBV5-1 and TRBJ2-1 provide the parts outside the CDR3, is KAGVTQTPRYLIKTRGQQVTLSCSPISGHRSVSWYQQTPGQGLQFLFEYFSETQRNKGNFPGRFSGRQFSNSRSEMNVSTLELGDSALYLCASSLPGVSSYNEQFFGPGTRLTVL.

The rearrangement uses TRBV12-3 or TRBV12-4 and TRBJ2-7; the match to TRBD1 covers 8 bases. V was pared by 7 bases and J by 2 bases, with 7 bases of the junction left unmatched. The CDR3 is 14 amino acids. The CDR3 sequence: CASTADRATYEQYF. The CDR3 region has the DNA TGTGCCAGCACCGCGGACAGGGCCACCTACGAGCAGTACTTC.

This clonotype was observed a handful of times. The chain combines TRBV10-3 with TRBJ2-7, with no clear D. CDR3 length: 12 residues. V lost 3 bases to trimming and J lost 0 bases, with 3 bases between them. CDR1 and CDR2 from the germline V gene are ENHRY and SYGVKD. In DNA form, the CDR3 reads TGTGCCATCAGTGAAAGCTCCTACGAGCAGTACTTC. Amino acid sequence: CAISESSYEQYF.

This clonotype has a count of ten or more. The chain employs TRBV6-1 and TRBJ2-1; D not certain. The CDR3 runs to 15 residues. The germline V gene has CDR1 MNHNS and CDR2 SASEGT. Trimming pared 3 bases from V and 0 bases from J, leaving 9 bases between. CDR3 region: CASSDEDPSYNEQFF. The CDR3 region has the DNA TGTGCCAGCAGTGATGAGGACCCCTCCTACAATGAGCAGTTCTTC.

The chain is built from TRBV29-1 and TRBJ2-7, with TRBD2 identical over 9 bases. Trimming removed 1 base from V and 4 bases from J; junction bases left unmatched: 11. The germline V gene encodes CDR1 SQVTM and CDR2 ANQGSEA. The CDR3 length is 16 residues. The CDR3 reads CSVEGVGSGSSYEQYF. CDR3 sequence (DNA): TGCAGCGTTGAAGGAGTGGGTAGCGGGAGTTCGTACGAGCAGTACTTC.

This clonotype was detected ten times or more. This chain joins TRBV28 and TRBJ2-2; no clear D gene. The germline V and J ends were trimmed by 6 bases and 6 bases, with 14 bases remaining between them. CDR3 length equals 14 residues. CDR1 and CDR2 (germline): MDHEN, SYDVKM. The CDR3 bases are TGTGCCAGCAGCCCTCAGACTCCAGCCGGGGAGCTGTTTTTT. It is translated as CASSPQTPAGELFF. Using reference TRBV28 and TRBJ2-2 for the parts outside the CDR3, the full variable domain is DVKVTQSSRYLVKRTGEKVFLECVQDMDHENMFWYRQDPGLGLRLIYFSYDVKMKEKGDIPEGYSVSREKKERFSLILESASTNQTSMYLCASSPQTPAGELFFGEGSRLTVL.